These 28 T cell receptor beta chains came from one sample sequenced in a study of blood T cell repertoires in COVID-19. Sequencing used immunoSEQ multiplex PCR; TCRdb keeps in-frame clones, though not all of them. Of 290,000 or so clones listed, roughly 86% are singletons. Material for sequencing was PBMCs or T cells enriched from blood (not recorded which). These receptors all stem from a woman between 18 and 29 years old who had recovered from COVID-19.

This clone has a single count. Relative to the germline gene, one junction end is altered; a read error may explain this. This rearrangement joins TRBV30 to TRBJ2-7; no clear D. This CDR3 has 13 residues. CDR1 and CDR2 from the germline V gene are GTSNPN and SVGIG (reference sequence). CDR3 DNA sequence: TGTGCCTGGAGTGTAGAGTGGTCCTCCGAGCAGTACTTC. Translated: CAWSVEWSSEQYF.

With regard to this clone: Other DNA sequences in this sample translate to the same CDR3. This chain joins TRBV28 and TRBJ1-1; D call uncertain. Trimming took 3 bases from V and 3 from J, leaving 2 bases between them. The length of the CDR3 is 11 residues. Per the germline V gene, CDR1 is MDHEN and CDR2 is SYDVKM. This chain's CDR3 is CASSFYTEAFF. CDR3 sequence (DNA): TGTGCCAGCAGTTTCTACACTGAAGCTTTCTTT.

The chain employs TRBV20-1 and TRBJ1-1, with D possibly being TRBD1 (5 bases). With 3 bases removed from V and 0 bases from J, the gap between germline ends came to 14 bases. Per the germline V gene, CDR1 is DFQATT and CDR2 is SNEGSKA (reference sequence). This CDR3 is built from 15 residues. This CDR3 reads CSASPRQGLNTEAFF. DNA of the CDR3: TGCAGTGCTAGTCCCCGCCAGGGCTTGAACACTGAAGCTTTCTTT.

The chain carries TRBV28 and TRBJ1-2; D perhaps matches TRBD1 (5 bases). CDR3 length equals 13 residues. The germline V gene encodes CDR1 MDHEN and CDR2 SYDVKM. The V end lost 4 bases, the J end lost 6 bases, and 12 bases lay between the germline ends. The CDR3 DNA reads TGTGCCAGCAGTTATCCTGGGGGGGATGGCTACACCTTC. Residues: CASSYPGGDGYTF.

This rearrangement joins TRBV19 to TRBJ2-4; 7 bases match TRBD1. Germline assignment: CDR1 LNHDA and CDR2 SQIVND (reference sequence). This CDR3 is built from 17 residues. The trim removed 1 base at V and 2 bases at J, leaving 8 bases unmatched. The CDR3 DNA follows: TGTGCCAGTAGTATAGGCCCCGACAGGGAACCCAAAAACATTCAGTACTTC. Its protein is CASSIGPDREPKNIQYF.

V usage is TRBV7-9 and J usage is TRBJ2-7, with D possibly being TRBD1 (6 bases). CDR3 size: 16 residues. Germline-derived CDR1 and CDR2 are SEHNR and FQNEAQ (reference sequence). Trimming took off 1 base at V and 0 bases at J, with 13 bases between the two ends. CDR3 sequence: CASSLGGQFDSYEQYF. The CDR3 DNA follows: TGTGCCAGCAGCTTAGGTGGACAGTTTGACTCCTACGAGCAGTACTTC. Together with reference TRBV7-9 and TRBJ2-7, the CDR3 gives the full variable domain: DTGVSQNPRHKITKRGQNVTFRCDPISEHNRLYWYRQTLGQGPEFLTYFQNEAQLEKSRLLSDRFSAERPKGSFSTLEIQRTEQGDSAMYLCASSLGGQFDSYEQYFGPGTRLTVT.

The genes are TRBV27 and TRBJ1-1; 8 nucleotides agree with TRBD1. Germline V CDR1 and CDR2: MNHEY, SMNVEV (reference sequence). The CDR3 has 12 amino acids. V lost 6 bases and J lost 7; bases outside the gene matches: 4. In DNA, the CDR3 is TGTGCCAGCAGCCCACAGGGGGGTGAAGCTTTCTTT. Translation gives CASSPQGGEAFF.

The CDR3 sequence: CAWSAGDPLGSYNSPLHF. As DNA, the CDR3 is TGTGCCTGGAGTGCCGGAGACCCTTTAGGCTCCTATAATTCACCCCTCCACTTT. The V call is TRBV30, the J call TRBJ1-6; no reliable D call. The germline gives CDR1 GTSNPN, CDR2 SVGIG (reference sequence). CDR3 length: 18 residues. V lost 1 base, J lost 0 bases, and 16 bases lay in between.

The chain is built from TRBV5-1 and TRBJ2-2; 7 bases map to TRBD1. Germline values: CDR1 SGHRS, CDR2 YFSETQ. V was clipped by 0 bases and J by 6 bases; unmatched bases: 11. The CDR3 consists of 17 residues. CDR3 in amino acids: CASSLEPGTVNPGELFF. DNA for the CDR3: TGCGCCAGCAGCTTGGAACCCGGGACAGTAAACCCCGGGGAGCTGTTTTTT.

The genes are TRBV24-1 and TRBJ2-5, with no clear D. This CDR3 spans 11 amino acids. Looked up from germline, CDR1 is KGHDR and CDR2 is SFDVKD. V lost 3 bases and J lost 5, with 3 bases in between. The CDR3 protein is CATSDRETQYF. CDR3 in DNA: TGTGCCACCAGTGATCGGGAGACCCAGTACTTC.

The rearrangement links TRBV13 to TRBJ2-1, with 8 bases lining up with TRBD1. V dropped 0 bases and J dropped 7; count of bases not matched to a gene: 2. The CDR3 extends over 14 amino acids. Germline loops: CDR1 PRHDT, CDR2 FYEKMQ (reference sequence). CDR3: CASSLGRQGNEQFF. The CDR3 region has the DNA TGTGCCAGCAGCTTAGGACGACAGGGGAATGAGCAGTTCTTC.

This chain links TRBV5-4 with TRBJ2-2; 11 nucleotides align to TRBD1. After removal of 0 bases from V and 6 bases from J, the junction contained 1 base not matched to a gene. In germline, CDR1 is SGHNT, CDR2 YYREEE (reference sequence). The CDR3 spans 15 residues. The CDR3 sequence is CASSLVGQGAGELFF. In DNA form, the CDR3 reads TGTGCCAGCAGCTTGGTGGGACAGGGGGCCGGGGAGCTGTTTTTT.

V and J are TRBV9 and TRBJ1-1; 10 bases fit TRBD1. V lost 4 bases and J lost 4; bases outside the gene matches: 4. The CDR3 length is 14 residues. CDR1 is SGDLS and CDR2 is YYNGEE in the germline V gene. CDR3 sequence: CASSLRTGGTEAFF. As DNA, the CDR3 is TGTGCCAGCAGCCTAAGGACAGGGGGCACTGAAGCTTTCTTT.

The V and J genes are TRBV19 and TRBJ2-3; unclear D gene. Germline V gives CDR1 LNHDA, CDR2 SQIVND (reference sequence). This CDR3 contains 14 residues. The V gene lost 7 bases and the J gene lost 5 bases, with 16 bases spanning the gap. The CDR3 reads CASNSFLEKDTQYF. CDR3 DNA sequence: TGTGCCAGTAATAGCTTTTTGGAGAAAGATACGCAGTATTTT.

The chain employs TRBV6-6 and TRBJ1-6; 7 nucleotides align to TRBD1. This CDR3 has 15 residues. Losses at the gene ends were 8 bases for V and 7 bases for J; bases not matched to a gene: 11. CDR1 is MNHNY and CDR2 is SVGAGI in the germline V gene (reference sequence). Here the CDR3 reads CASANFGTVNSPLHF. The CDR3 region has the DNA TGTGCCAGCGCAAATTTCGGGACAGTCAATTCACCCCTCCACTTT.

The gene calls are TRBV11-3 and TRBJ2-1, with a possible D match to TRBD2 (5 bases). This CDR3 spans 15 amino acids. In germline, CDR1 is SGHNT, CDR2 YENEEA. V lost 5 bases and J lost 8, with 19 bases in between. The DNA of the CDR3 is TGTGCCAGCAGCCCCCGCGGGCTTTCTTTTTATGAGCAGTTCTTC. This gives the protein CASSPRGLSFYEQFF.

Only one count was recorded for this clone. The genes are TRBV5-4 and TRBJ2-1; D is unclear. The V end lost 4 bases, the J end lost 3 bases, and 11 bases lay between the germline ends. CDR1 is SGHNT and CDR2 is YYREEE in the germline V gene (reference sequence). CDR3 length: 14 amino acids. The CDR3 sequence is CASSRGGNYNEQFF. In nucleotides, the CDR3 is TGTGCCAGCAGCAGAGGCGGCAACTACAATGAGCAGTTCTTC.

The chain combines TRBV5-1 with TRBJ2-7; TRBD1 aligns across 8 bases. The CDR3 loop spans 14 amino acids. Germline V gene data show CDR1 as SGHRS and CDR2 as YFSETQ. The junction had 6 bases not matched to a gene; V was cut back by 2 bases and J by 5 bases. The CDR3 spells CASSFSDREDEQYF. CDR3 coding DNA: TGCGCCAGCAGCTTTTCGGACAGGGAGGACGAGCAGTACTTC.

V and J are TRBV6-1 and TRBJ2-2; 7 bases map to TRBD1. V lost 7 bases, J lost 6 bases, and 8 bases stayed unmatched. Germline V lookup: CDR1 MNHNS, CDR2 SASEGT. This CDR3 is 14 amino acids long. The CDR3 DNA sequence: TGTGCCAGCAACAGACAGGGATCGGCCGGGGAGCTGTTTTTT. Amino acid sequence: CASNRQGSAGELFF.

This chain joins TRBV28 and TRBJ2-7; 10 bases map to TRBD1. Per germline, CDR1 MDHEN and CDR2 SYDVKM. This CDR3 is 15 amino acids long. V gave up 4 bases and J gave up 5 bases; unmatched junction bases: 8. The CDR3: CASSSSGQGKDEQYF. The CDR3 bases are TGTGCCAGCAGTTCCTCGGGACAGGGGAAGGACGAGCAGTACTTC.

V usage is TRBV6-5 and J usage is TRBJ1-1; TRBD1 matches at 9 bases. Germline V gives CDR1 MNHEY, CDR2 SVGAGI. The junction had 9 bases not matched to a gene; V was cut back by 3 bases and J by 7 bases. The CDR3 sequence is 15 residues long. The CDR3 region is CASSYAGTGPDEAFF. The CDR3 DNA reads as TGTGCCAGCAGTTATGCCGGGACAGGGCCCGATGAAGCTTTCTTT.

The chain links TRBV6-5 to TRBJ1-1; no firm D call. The CDR3 runs 16 residues. Trimming left V 0 bases short and J 0 bases short, with 11 bases between. The germline CDR1 and CDR2 sequences are MNHEY and SVGAGI. The CDR3 reads CASSYSLQQMNTEAFF. The CDR3 nucleotides are TGTGCCAGCAGTTACTCGTTACAGCAAATGAACACTGAAGCTTTCTTT.

The chain combines TRBV27 with TRBJ2-2; D gene unclear. The CDR3 has 16 residues. The germline gives CDR1 MNHEY, CDR2 SMNVEV (reference sequence). Trimming stripped 3 bases from V and 6 bases from J, with 17 bases between. The CDR3 DNA sequence: TGTGCCAGCAGTTTTTCGGTGGCTAGGTCCCCCGGGGAGCTGTTTTTT. It translates to CASSFSVARSPGELFF.

The chain employs TRBV27 and TRBJ1-2; D may be TRBD1 (5 bases). Per germline, CDR1 MNHEY and CDR2 SMNVEV (reference sequence). The CDR3 runs 15 residues. V lost 0 bases, J lost 4 bases, and 12 bases lay in between. The CDR3 nucleotides are TGTGCCAGCAGTTTATCGGCCTTAACAGGCTATGGCTACACCTTC. Translation gives CASSLSALTGYGYTF.

This chain joins TRBV5-1 and TRBJ2-2; 10 bases line up with TRBD1. V was clipped by 4 bases and J by 3 bases; unmatched bases: 6. The CDR3 spans 16 residues. Germline-derived CDR1 and CDR2 are SGHRS and YFSETQ. The CDR3 loop reads CASSLETGGYTGELFF. CDR3 nucleotide sequence: TGCGCCAGCAGCCTGGAGACAGGGGGCTACACCGGGGAGCTGTTTTTT.

The V call is TRBV29-1, the J call TRBJ2-7; TRBD1 is a possible D gene (6 bases). The CDR3 is 13 residues long. Trimming took off 2 bases at V and 2 bases at J, with 10 bases between the two ends. CDR1 and CDR2 (germline): SQVTM, ANQGSEA. The CDR3 DNA reads TGCAGCGTTGAACACGGGACACCCTACGAGCAGTACTTC. Translation gives CSVEHGTPYEQYF.

This clone was found once. The chain recombines TRBV7-9 with TRBJ2-1, with a possible D match to TRBD2 (5 bases). V lost 2 bases to trimming and J lost 4 bases, with 9 bases between them. CDR3 size: 14 residues. Per the germline V gene, CDR1 is SEHNR and CDR2 is FQNEAQ (reference sequence). CDR3 loop: CASSLMTIYNEQFF. CDR3 DNA: TGTGCCAGCAGCTTAATGACTATTTACAATGAGCAGTTCTTC. The full variable domain, completed using reference TRBV7-9 and TRBJ2-1, is DTGVSQNPRHKITKRGQNVTFRCDPISEHNRLYWYRQTLGQGPEFLTYFQNEAQLEKSRLLSDRFSAERPKGSFSTLEIQRTEQGDSAMYLCASSLMTIYNEQFFGPGTRLTVL.

The chain employs TRBV2 and TRBJ1-4; D gene unclear. The CDR3 covers 16 residues. Trimming shortened V by 6 bases and J by 1 base, and 15 bases separated the two germline ends. Germline lookup yields CDR1 SNHLY and CDR2 FYNNEI. The CDR3 region has the DNA TGTGCCAGCAGCTTCTATGGGCCTATAACTAATGAAAAACTGTTTTTT. Encoded protein: CASSFYGPITNEKLFF. Full variable domain (missing parts from reference TRBV2 and TRBJ1-4): EPEVTQTPSHQVTQMGQEVILRCVPISNHLYFYWYRQILGQKVEFLVSFYNNEISEKSEIFDDQFSVERPDGSNFTLKIRSTKLEDSAMYFCASSFYGPITNEKLFFGSGTQLSVL.